The 4 T cell receptor beta chains below were found in one sample sequenced in a study of T cell responses to AZD1222 COVID-19 vaccine. Sequencing was performed with immunoSEQ multiplex PCR; in TCRdb, only in-frame clones are kept and a portion is missing. The table lists about 120,000 clones, approximately 90% of them singletons. The sequencing used peripheral blood, collected 28 days after the second AZD1222 dose. The receptors come from an adult who received the AZD1222 COVID-19 vaccine.

The chain recombines TRBV4-1 with TRBJ1-3, with 8 bases fitting TRBD1. This CDR3 contains 15 residues. After removal of 4 bases from V and 8 bases from J, the junction contained 10 bases not matched to a gene. Germline V gene data show CDR1 as MGHRA and CDR2 as YSYEKL. This CDR3 reads CASSPYTGGADTIYF. CDR3 coding DNA: TGCGCCAGCAGCCCCTATACAGGGGGAGCGGACACCATATATTTT.

The V call is TRBV5-5, the J call TRBJ2-7; 7 nucleotides match TRBD1. This CDR3 is built from 15 residues. CDR1 is SGHKS, CDR2 YYEKEE, per germline (reference sequence). The V gene end was trimmed by 4 bases and the J gene end by 2 bases; junction bases not matched to a gene: 9. CDR3 sequence reads: CASSLLPGQTYEQYF. CDR3 nucleotides: TGTGCCAGCAGCCTGTTGCCGGGACAGACCTACGAGCAGTACTTC.

The chain combines TRBV6-5 with TRBJ2-7, with a weak D call TRBD1 (6 bases). The V end lost 0 bases, the J end lost 3 bases, and 12 bases lay between the germline ends. This CDR3 spans 15 amino acids. The germline V gene has CDR1 MNHEY and CDR2 SVGAGI. The DNA for the CDR3 is TGTGCCAGCAGTTACTCTCAGGGACATCACTACGAGCAGTACTTC. Translating gives CASSYSQGHHYEQYF.

V usage is TRBV5-1 and J usage is TRBJ1-6, with TRBD1 matching 10 bases. The CDR3 runs to 16 residues. Germline V gene data show CDR1 as SGHRS and CDR2 as YFSETQ. Trimming cost V 7 bases and J 7 bases; bases outside gene matches: 11. The CDR3 DNA follows: TGCGCCAGCCGCGAGAGAACGGGACAGGGGAATTCACCCCTCCACTTT. This translates into CASRERTGQGNSPLHF. Together with reference TRBV5-1 and TRBJ1-6, the CDR3 gives the full variable domain: KAGVTQTPRYLIKTRGQQVTLSCSPISGHRSVSWYQQTPGQGLQFLFEYFSETQRNKGNFPGRFSGRQFSNSRSEMNVSTLELGDSALYLCASRERTGQGNSPLHFGNGTRLTVT.